The sequence of this T cell receptor beta chain was determined in a study of CXCR3-negative and CXCR3-positive naive CD8 T cells. Sorts performed in triplicate captured more than 250,000 cells each from every CD8+ T cell subset. The CDR3 is made up of 15 amino acids. CDR1 is MNHEY and CDR2 is SMNVEV in the germline V gene (reference sequence). cDNA libraries for TRB were generated by 5' RACE incorporating UMI labels. TCRdb reprocessed the 5' RACE reads and reports one entry per CDR3 protein, with no DNA. The listing contains nearly 90,000 distinct CDR3 sequences. About this clonotype: The antigen remains unidentified.

Whole-study results and caveats: After cryopreservation, CXCR3 expression dropped partially; most assays used fresh PBMCs. Relative to memory CD8+ cells, whose diversity was much lower, both naive subsets had comparably high diversity. Against CXCR3-negative naive cells, CXCR3-positive naive cells showed more hydrophobic TRB CDR3s. Memory cells showed distinct TRBV-TRBJ patterns, while the two naive subsets matched.

Sequenced: naive CXCR3+ CD8+ T cells from blood. As for subset: CD45RO-CCR7+CD27+CD95- naive CD8+ T cells expressing CXCR3 (TNR3+). The J gene is TRBJ1-5, the V gene TRBV27; lacking DNA, the TRBD1 call made by TCRdb goes unchecked. The receptor comes from a human donor in good health. Some clones in this sample may be carry-over from other donors' samples. The CDR3 loop is CASRAGLPSNQPQHF.